The rows below give T cell receptor beta chains drawn from one sample of a study of vaccination effects on CD4 cells after COVID-19. Profiling relied on immunoSEQ multiplex PCR, and the TCRdb table lists in-frame clones only, not all of them. The table records about 40,000 clones, 73% of them present only once. The antigens of these receptors remain unknown. Here the sequenced sample was CD4+ T cells from PBMCs cultured with a peptide pool, taken before COVID-19 vaccination. The receptors here all came from a human donor who had a prior SARS-CoV-2 infection. The CDR3 runs from the conserved cysteine through the conserved F or W. D genes are given only for firm matches. A row's size may be missing; if present it is once, few, many or a size class.

size	J	D	V	CDR3	DNA
.	TRBJ2-7	.	TRBV2	CASSGTREQYF	TGTGCCAGCAGTGGAACGCGCGAGCAGTACTTC
.	TRBJ2-5	TRBD1	TRBV7-2	CASSGDSRRETQYF	TGTGCCAGCAGCGGGGACAGTCGAAGAGAGACCCAGTACTTC
few	TRBJ2-2	.	TRBV7-2	CASSRGTGELFF	TGTGCCAGCTCCCGTGGTACCGGGGAGCTGTTTTTT
.	TRBJ2-1	TRBD1	TRBV4-3	CASSHEQGNEQFF	TGCGCCAGCAGCCACGAACAGGGGAATGAGCAGTTCTTC
.	TRBJ1-4	.	TRBV5-1	CASSPWTAGTSTNEKLFF	TGCGCCAGCAGCCCTTGGACAGCCGGTACTTCAACTAATGAAAAACTGTTTTTT
once	TRBJ2-2	TRBD2	TRBV7-9	CASTSSGGRGELFF	TGTGCCAGCACGTCAAGCGGGGGGCGCGGGGAGCTGTTTTTT
.	TRBJ1-2	TRBD1	TRBV28	CASRVSSGQGYRYTF	TGTGCCAGCAGAGTGTCGTCCGGACAGGGGTATCGCTACACCTTC
few	TRBJ1-2	TRBD1	TRBV4-3	CASSHPDRINGGYTF	TGCGCCAGCAGCCACCCGGACAGGATTAACGGTGGCTACACCTTC
.	TRBJ1-1	.	TRBV5-4	CASSPGRPGNTEAFF	TGTGCCAGCAGCCCAGGGCGCCCGGGGAACACTGAAGCTTTCTTT
.	TRBJ2-3	.	TRBV4-3	CASGRWTDTDTQYF	TGCGCCAGCGGTCGTTGGACAGACACAGATACGCAGTATTTT
.	TRBJ2-7	TRBD1	TRBV6-6	CASSYSQGNEQYF	TGTGCCAGCAGTTACTCACAGGGGAACGAGCAGTACTTC
.	TRBJ2-6	.	TRBV19	CASSTLLIANVLTF	TGTGCCAGTAGTACCCTGCTTATCGCCAACGTCCTGACTTTC
.	TRBJ2-3	.	TRBV20-1	CSAPNRDTQYF	TGCAGTGCTCCCAACAGGGATACGCAGTATTTT
.	TRBJ1-1	.	TRBV7-2	CASSSIDGGTEAFF	TGTGCCAGCAGCTCTATAGATGGGGGCACTGAAGCTTTCTTT
.	TRBJ2-1	TRBD2	TRBV7-3	CASSLGLAVYNEQFF	TGTGCCAGCAGCCTAGGACTAGCGGTGTACAATGAGCAGTTCTTC
.	TRBJ2-1	TRBD2	TRBV9	CASSVAPGLAGDNEQFF	TGTGCCAGCAGCGTAGCCCCCGGGCTAGCGGGGGACAATGAGCAGTTCTTC
once	TRBJ1-5	.	TRBV7-9	CASSPPGDSNQPQHF	TGTGCCAGCAGCCCCCCGGGAGATAGCAATCAGCCCCAGCATTTT
.	TRBJ1-4	TRBD1	TRBV27	CASSLWAGGNEKLFF	TGTGCCAGCAGTTTATGGGCAGGGGGTAATGAAAAACTGTTTTTT
once	TRBJ2-3	.	TRBV4-1	CASRAGASSTQYF	TGCGCCAGCAGGGCCGGGGCTTCGAGTACGCAGTATTTT
.	TRBJ2-7	TRBD2	TRBV5-1	CASSRARLALGYEQYF	TGCGCCAGCAGCCGGGCGAGACTAGCGCTGGGTTACGAGCAGTACTTC
.	TRBJ1-1	TRBD1	TRBV2	CASKRQGNMNTEAFF	TGTGCCAGCAAACGACAGGGAAACATGAACACTGAAGCTTTCTTT
.	TRBJ1-2	.	TRBV19	CASSQPGHRYGYTF	TGTGCCAGTAGTCAACCGGGACACCGCTATGGCTACACCTTC
.	TRBJ1-3	.	TRBV7-2	CASSNPAGNTIYF	TGTGCCAGCAGTAACCCGGCTGGAAACACCATATATTTT
.	TRBJ2-2	TRBD2	TRBV11-2	CASSRSGRDPGELFF	TGTGCCAGCAGCCGAAGCGGGAGGGACCCCGGGGAGCTGTTTTTT
few	TRBJ2-1	TRBD2	TRBV12-5	CASGLVGGLAPFF	TGTGCTAGTGGTTTGGTGGGAGGGTTGGCCCCGTTCTTC
.	TRBJ1-5	.	TRBV11-1	CASSGGPNQPQHF	TGTGCCAGCAGCGGGGGCCCAAATCAGCCCCAGCATTTT
.	TRBJ1-1	TRBD1	TRBV5-1	CASSPGGTGGREAFF	TGCGCCAGCAGCCCCGGGGGGACAGGGGGCCGTGAAGCTTTCTTT
once	TRBJ2-1	TRBD2	TRBV5-1	CASSLVGSGSFSHNEQFF	TGCGCCAGCAGCTTGGTGGGTAGCGGGAGTTTTAGCCACAATGAGCAGTTCTTC
.	TRBJ1-6	.	TRBV4-3	CASSQDPPPNNSPLHF	TGCGCCAGCAGCCAAGATCCCCCGCCGAATAATTCACCCCTCCACTTT
few	TRBJ1-5	.	TRBV7-9	CASSSHGSAGNQPQHF	TGTGCCAGCAGCTCCCATGGTTCGGCGGGCAATCAGCCCCAGCATTTT
.	TRBJ2-7	.	TRBV5-1	CASSLWGTPYEQYF	TGCGCCAGCAGCTTGTGGGGGACACCCTACGAGCAGTACTTC
.	TRBJ1-2	.	TRBV5-5	CASSQSRGYGYTF	TGTGCCAGCAGCCAATCCAGGGGCTATGGCTACACCTTC
.	TRBJ2-7	.	TRBV7-2	CASSLSGQLYEQYF	TGTGCCAGCAGCTTAAGCGGGCAGCTCTACGAGCAGTACTTC
.	TRBJ1-4	.	TRBV10-2	CASCPGGSEKLFF	TGCGCCAGCTGTCCAGGAGGTTCAGAAAAACTGTTTTTT
.	TRBJ2-1	TRBD2	TRBV9	CASSVELAGGGREQFF	TGTGCCAGCAGCGTAGAACTAGCGGGAGGGGGTCGCGAGCAGTTCTTC
.	TRBJ1-5	TRBD1	TRBV3-1/TRBV3-2	CASGDRGRNQPQHF	TGTGCCAGCGGGGACAGGGGGAGGAATCAGCCCCAGCATTTT
.	TRBJ1-5	TRBD1	TRBV6-5	CASSPTYRGEQPQHF	TGTGCCAGCAGTCCAACCTACAGGGGGGAACAGCCCCAGCATTTT
.	TRBJ2-7	TRBD1	TRBV6-2/TRBV6-3	CASSYLGQGYEQYF	TGTGCCAGCAGTTACCTGGGACAGGGCTACGAGCAGTACTTC
.	TRBJ1-1	.	TRBV30	CAWSRQGSTEAFF	TGTGCCTGGAGTCGGCAGGGGAGCACTGAAGCTTTCTTT
.	TRBJ1-2	.	TRBV12-3/TRBV12-4	CASSLTPLGGYTF	TGTGCCAGCAGTTTAACCCCGTTAGGTGGCTACACCTTC
.	TRBJ1-2	.	TRBV19	CASSAGGLYGYTF	TGTGCCAGTTCCGCTGGGGGTCTCTATGGCTACACCTTC
.	TRBJ2-2	TRBD1	TRBV9	CASSVRDRGRTGELFF	TGTGCCAGCAGCGTAAGGGACAGGGGGCGAACCGGGGAGCTGTTTTTT
few	TRBJ1-6	TRBD1	TRBV5-8	CASSRDRDNSPLHF	TGTGCCAGCAGCCGGGACAGGGATAATTCACCCCTCCACTTT
few	TRBJ2-2	.	TRBV7-8	CASSLALLARNTGELFF	TGTGCCAGCAGCTTAGCGCTTTTAGCCCGGAACACCGGGGAGCTGTTTTTT
few	TRBJ2-7	TRBD1	TRBV18	CASSPGTGYEQYF	TGTGCCAGCTCCCCCGGGACAGGCTACGAGCAGTACTTC
few	TRBJ2-7	.	TRBV6-1	CASSFGAGLYEQYF	TGTGCCAGCAGTTTCGGGGCAGGGCTCTACGAGCAGTACTTC
.	TRBJ2-3	.	TRBV27	CASSLQTLDTQYF	TGTGCCAGCAGCCTCCAGACCTTGGATACGCAGTATTTT
.	TRBJ2-1	TRBD2	TRBV27	CASSNQPRTSGGEQFF	TGTGCCAGCAGTAACCAACCTAGGACTAGCGGGGGTGAGCAGTTCTTC
few	TRBJ2-1	TRBD2	TRBV2	CASHRTSGNNEQFF	TGTGCCAGTCACCGGACTAGCGGCAACAATGAGCAGTTCTTC
.	TRBJ2-5	TRBD2	TRBV9	CASSISTGTSGGETQYF	TGTGCCAGCAGCATCTCCACTGGGACTAGCGGGGGGGAGACCCAGTACTTC
.	TRBJ2-5	.	TRBV29-1	CSVPHNKETQYF	TGCAGCGTGCCCCATAACAAAGAGACCCAGTACTTC
few	TRBJ2-1	TRBD1	TRBV2	CATQRDRGYNEQFF	TGTGCCACTCAACGGGACAGGGGGTACAATGAGCAGTTCTTC
.	TRBJ2-5	.	TRBV5-1	CASSWAHQETQYF	TGCGCCAGCAGCTGGGCTCACCAAGAGACCCAGTACTTC
once	TRBJ2-3	.	TRBV7-9	CASSQVGTPTDTQYF	TGTGCCAGCAGCCAAGTGGGGACTCCCACGGATACGCAGTATTTT